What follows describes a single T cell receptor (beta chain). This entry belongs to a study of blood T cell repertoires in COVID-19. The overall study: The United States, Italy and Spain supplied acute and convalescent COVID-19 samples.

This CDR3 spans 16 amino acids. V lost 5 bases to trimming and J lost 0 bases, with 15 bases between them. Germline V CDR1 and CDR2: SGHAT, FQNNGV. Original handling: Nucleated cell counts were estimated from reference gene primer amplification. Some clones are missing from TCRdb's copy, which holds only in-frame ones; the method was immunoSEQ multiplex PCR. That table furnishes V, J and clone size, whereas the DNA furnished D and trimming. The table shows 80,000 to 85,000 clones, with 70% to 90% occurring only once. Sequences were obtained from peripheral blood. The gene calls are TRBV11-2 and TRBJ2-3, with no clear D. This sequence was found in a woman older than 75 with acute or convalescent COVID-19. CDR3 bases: TGTGCCAGCAGCCCCCCGGTGCGGCCTAGCACAGATACGCAGTATTTT. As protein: CASSPPVRPSTDTQYF. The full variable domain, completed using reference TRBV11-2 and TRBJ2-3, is EAGVAQSPRYKIIEKRQSVAFWCNPISGHATLYWYQQILGQGPKLLIQFQNNGVVDDSQLPKDRFSAERLKGVDSTLKIQPAKLEDSAVYLCASSPPVRPSTDTQYFGPGTRLTVL.